The 15 T cell receptor beta chains given below trace back to one sample, sequenced in a study of blood T cell repertoires in COVID-19. The protocol was immunoSEQ multiplex PCR, while the TCRdb copy is restricted to in-frame clones and leaves out a portion. The table lists some 320,000 clones, approximately 90% of them singletons. Sequencing was performed on peripheral blood. Receptor source: a woman in her twenties or thirties who had recovered from COVID-19.

J is TRBJ1-5 and V is TRBV20-1, with D uncertain. With 3 bases removed from V and 4 bases from J, the gap between germline ends came to 19 bases. This CDR3 comprises 16 residues. From germline, CDR1 is DFQATT and CDR2 SNEGSKA (reference sequence). The CDR3 here is CSASNPRFTLNQPQHF. DNA for the CDR3: TGCAGTGCTAGTAACCCTAGGTTTACCCTGAATCAGCCCCAGCATTTT.

This clone was detected only a few times. The CDR3, as DNA: TGTGCCAGCTTTGACAATTATCAGCCCCAGCATTTT. Its protein product is CASFDNYQPQHF. The V gene is TRBV6-5, the J gene TRBJ1-5; D gene unclear. The V and J ends lost 8 bases and 5 bases respectively, with 10 bases between them. The CDR3 is 12 amino acids. Germline CDR1 is MNHEY and CDR2 is SVGAGI.

The chain employs TRBV21-1 and TRBJ1-2. TRBV21-1 is reported as a pseudogene. This CDR3 region has 12 residues. The CDR3 reads CAGWEGGTGYTF. In nucleotides, the CDR3 is TGTGCCGGATGGGAGGGGGGGACTGGCTACACCTTC.

This clone has a handful of counts. The V gene is TRBV28, the J gene TRBJ2-7; TRBD1 matches 8 bases. The germline gives CDR1 MDHEN, CDR2 SYDVKM. The J segment lost 2 bases and the V segment lost 3 bases, leaving 6 bases of the junction unmatched. This CDR3 spans 15 amino acids. CDR3 region: CASSFGGTGTYEQYF. The CDR3 DNA reads TGTGCCAGCAGTTTTGGGGGGACAGGAACCTACGAGCAGTACTTC.

This chain links TRBV7-2 with TRBJ1-4, with TRBD1 identical over 7 bases. The CDR3 totals 16 residues. The V gene end was trimmed by 5 bases and the J gene end by 3 bases; junction bases not matched to a gene: 9. CDR1 is SGHTA, CDR2 FQGNSA, per germline. CDR3 DNA: TGTGCCAGCAGCGTAGATCCACAGGGGTCTAATGAAAAACTGTTTTTT. Protein product: CASSVDPQGSNEKLFF.

The chain recombines TRBV3-1 (or the pseudogene TRBV3-2) with TRBJ1-6, with 8 bases that match TRBD1. The CDR3 is made up of 17 amino acids. The germline V gene encodes CDR1 LGHDT and CDR2 YNNKEL (reference sequence). The V segment lost 5 bases and the J segment 6 bases; nucleotides outside the gene matches: 12. The CDR3 DNA reads TGTGCCAGCAGCGCCCGGACAGGGCATTTTGGTAATTCACCCCTCCACTTT. Its translation is CASSARTGHFGNSPLHF.

The chain couples TRBV7-9 to TRBJ1-2; 7 bases agree with TRBD1. The CDR3 has 18 amino acids. Losses at the gene ends were 4 bases for V and 3 bases for J; bases not matched to a gene: 17. Germline CDR1 and CDR2: SEHNR and FQNEAQ (reference sequence). Here the CDR3 reads CASSSLLTGSRWDYGYTF. In DNA form, the CDR3 reads TGTGCCAGCAGCTCATTATTGACAGGGTCGCGCTGGGACTATGGCTACACCTTC.

The gene calls are TRBV29-1 and TRBJ2-7, with D maybe TRBD1 (6 bases). Germline assignment: CDR1 SQVTM and CDR2 ANQGSEA. This CDR3 contains 16 residues. V was shortened by 5 bases and J by 0 bases, with 20 bases between the two germline ends. The CDR3 bases are TGCAGCGTTTGGTCAGAGGGGCAGGGGCACTCCTACGAGCAGTACTTC. It translates to CSVWSEGQGHSYEQYF.

This clone came up a few times. The V call is TRBV9, the J call TRBJ2-1; D uncertain. Germline values: CDR1 SGDLS, CDR2 YYNGEE. The germline V and J ends were trimmed by 0 bases and 4 bases, with 11 bases remaining between them. There are 15 residues in the CDR3. The CDR3 DNA sequence: TGTGCCAGCAGCGTAGACAGTGGTCTTTACAATGAGCAGTTCTTC. Its translation is CASSVDSGLYNEQFF.

The chain uses TRBV14 and TRBJ1-2, with unresolved D. The germline V and J ends were trimmed by 4 bases and 2 bases, with 11 bases remaining between them. Germline assignment: CDR1 SGHDN and CDR2 FVKESK. The CDR3 has 14 amino acids. Written as DNA, the CDR3 is TGTGCCAGCAGCCGAGGAAGGCCCAACTATGGCTACACCTTC. It specifies CASSRGRPNYGYTF.

This clone was picked up one time. The V gene is TRBV7-9, the J gene TRBJ1-2; no reliable D call. V was shortened by 1 base and J by 8 bases, with 8 bases between the two germline ends. The CDR3 extends over 12 amino acids. The V gene's germline CDR1 is SEHNR and CDR2 FQNEAQ (reference sequence). The CDR3: CASSLDRGGYTF. The CDR3 nucleotides are TGTGCCAGCAGCTTAGATAGAGGCGGCTACACCTTC.

This clone has a single count. The chain is built from TRBV11-2 and TRBJ2-7, with D perhaps matching TRBD1 (5 bases). The CDR3 has 15 amino acids. V shed 3 bases and J shed 0 bases, with 12 bases lying between them. Germline assignment: CDR1 SGHAT and CDR2 FQNNGV. Here the CDR3 DNA reads TGTGCCAGCAGCTTGGTAGGGGCCCGCTCCTACGAGCAGTACTTC. It encodes CASSLVGARSYEQYF.

This clone was recorded only once. Other DNA sequences within the sample encode an identical CDR3. V is TRBV2 and J is TRBJ2-3; 12 bases are a match to TRBD2. The CDR3 runs to 14 residues. CDR1 SNHLY and CDR2 FYNNEI come from the germline V gene. The V and J ends lost 6 bases and 3 bases, in that order; junction bases with no gene match: 1. The CDR3 loop reads CASSGLAGTDTQYF. The DNA of the CDR3 is TGTGCCAGCAGCGGACTAGCGGGGACAGATACGCAGTATTTT.

The chain has TRBV6-5 and TRBJ2-7; 8 positions match TRBD2. The trim removed 6 bases at V and 1 base at J, leaving 8 bases unmatched. The CDR3 covers 15 residues. Germline V gene lookup returns CDR1 MNHEY and CDR2 SVGAGI. This chain's CDR3 is CASSVGLAVSYEQYF. In nucleotides, the CDR3 is TGTGCCAGCAGCGTCGGACTAGCCGTATCCTACGAGCAGTACTTC.

V and J are TRBV3-1 (or the pseudogene TRBV3-2) and TRBJ2-1, with TRBD2 identical over 9 bases. V shed 4 bases and J 4 bases; nucleotides not matched to a gene: 8. From germline, CDR1 is LGHDT and CDR2 YNNKEL (reference sequence). There are 16 residues in the CDR3. CDR3 sequence: CASSPRATSGYNEQFF. As DNA, the CDR3 is TGTGCCAGCAGCCCGAGGGCGACTAGCGGTTACAATGAGCAGTTCTTC.